The 3 T cell receptor beta chains presented below share a single source sample, sequenced in a study of blood T cell repertoires in COVID-19. The assay was immunoSEQ multiplex PCR, and TCRdb's table has in-frame clones only and misses some. The sample records about 190,000 clones, roughly 83% being singletons. The sample taken for sequencing was PBMCs or T cells enriched from blood (not recorded which). The origin of the receptors is a woman aged 25 to 39 who had recovered from COVID-19.

This rearrangement joins TRBV2 to TRBJ2-5; 7 nucleotides line up with TRBD2. This CDR3 region has 14 residues. Germline trimming cut 4 bases from V and 5 bases from J; bases unmatched to any gene: 7. CDR1 SNHLY and CDR2 FYNNEI come from the germline V gene. The CDR3 loop reads CASSVLAPMETQYF. Here the CDR3 DNA reads TGTGCCAGCAGTGTACTAGCGCCTATGGAGACCCAGTACTTC.

This clone appeared a few times. V usage is TRBV14 and J usage is TRBJ2-1, with a tentative D call TRBD1 (5 bases). V gave up 3 bases and J gave up 4 bases, with 13 bases separating them. This CDR3 contains 15 residues. Germline CDR1 is SGHDN and CDR2 is FVKESK. DNA for the CDR3: TGTGCCAGCAGCCATCATACAGGCAGTTACAATGAGCAGTTCTTC. Residues: CASSHHTGSYNEQFF.

The rearrangement links TRBV11-2 to TRBJ2-1, with a possible D match to TRBD1 (6 bases). Trimming stripped 1 base from V and 0 bases from J, with 16 bases between. The germline gives CDR1 SGHAT, CDR2 FQNNGV. The CDR3 has 18 amino acids. CDR3 nucleotide sequence: TGTGCCAGCAGCTTAGGGGGTTTCAGCAGGGGCTCCTACAATGAGCAGTTCTTC. As protein: CASSLGGFSRGSYNEQFF.